The present T cell receptor (beta chain) was sequenced within a study of OX40 agonist ivuxolimab in advanced cancers. Study overall: Dose-escalation patients' cancers were hepatocellular carcinoma, melanoma, renal cell or head and neck cancer.

Germline V gene data show CDR1 as SEHNR and CDR2 as FQNEAQ (reference sequence). The CDR3 covers 14 residues. V was cut by 5 bases and J by 4 bases, with 13 bases left in between. Generated by immunoSEQ multiplex PCR, the TCRdb table keeps only in-frame clones and is missing some. The table includes roughly 70,000 clones, 75% to 85% detected once. Of note for this clone: Its antigen remains unidentified.

Study findings and constraints: Partial responders treated at 0.1-3.0 mg/kg exhibited clonal expansion among the lowest measured.

This clonotype was sampled from an adult with an advanced solid tumor such as melanoma, head and neck, liver or kidney cancer. The chain employs TRBV7-9 and TRBJ2-3, with D possibly TRBD1 on 5 matching bases. The material was CD4+ or CD8+ T cells sorted from blood, obtained in a trial of the OX40 agonist ivuxolimab. CDR3: CASSISQGADTQYF. DNA for the CDR3: TGTGCCAGCAGCATATCGCAGGGTGCAGATACGCAGTATTTT.